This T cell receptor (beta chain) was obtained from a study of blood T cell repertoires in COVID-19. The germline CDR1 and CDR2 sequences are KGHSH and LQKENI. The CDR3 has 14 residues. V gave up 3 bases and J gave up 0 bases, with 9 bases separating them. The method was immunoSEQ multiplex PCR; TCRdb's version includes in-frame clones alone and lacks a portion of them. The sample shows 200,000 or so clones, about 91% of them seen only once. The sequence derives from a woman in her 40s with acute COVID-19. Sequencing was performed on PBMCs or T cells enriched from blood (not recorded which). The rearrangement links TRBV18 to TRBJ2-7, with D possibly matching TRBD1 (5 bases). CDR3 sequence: CASSPDRNSYEQYV. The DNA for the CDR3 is TGTGCCAGCTCACCCGACAGAAACTCCTACGAGCAGTACGTC.